One sample yielded the 8 T cell receptor beta chains listed below, sequenced in a study of human T cells and chemical hapten exposure. The study's library attached unique molecular identifiers to single cDNA molecules. TCRdb independently ran MiXCR on the reads; one entry per CDR3 protein. The table has fewer than 150,000 distinct CDR3 sequences, around 9% seen once. The authors' total RNA extraction used unfractionated whole blood. The sample comprised whole blood. The source is a human donor in good health. Some clones in this sample may be carry-over from other donors' samples.

This clonotype was found a few times. The CDR3 DNA reads TGTGCCAGTAGTATAGACAGGACTAGCGGGAGGTACTACAATGAGCAGTTCTTC. Translation gives CASSIDRTSGRYYNEQFF. This rearrangement joins TRBV19 to TRBJ2-1, with 14 nucleotides matching TRBD2. Trimming at V came to 0 bases and at J to 3 bases, leaving 4 bases not matched to a gene. Germline lookup yields CDR1 LNHDA and CDR2 SQIVND (reference sequence). The CDR3 runs 18 residues. Full variable domain (outside the CDR3, taken from reference TRBV19 and TRBJ2-1): DGGITQSPKYLFRKEGQNVTLSCEQNLNHDAMYWYRQDPGQGLRLIYYSQIVNDFQKGDIAEGYSVSREKKESFPLTVTSAQKNPTAFYLCASSIDRTSGRYYNEQFFGPGTRLTVL.

This clonotype was counted many times. This chain uses TRBV20-1 with TRBJ2-6, with TRBD1 identical over 8 bases. CDR1 DFQATT and CDR2 SNEGSKA come from the germline V gene (reference sequence). V dropped 7 bases and J dropped 0; count of bases not matched to a gene: 8. This CDR3 contains 16 residues. DNA of the CDR3: TGCAGTGGAGGGGGACAGGATTTCTCTGGGGCCAACGTCCTGACTTTC. It translates to CSGGGQDFSGANVLTF.

This clonotype was observed at least ten times. J is TRBJ2-1 and V is TRBV19; D not resolved. This CDR3 has 13 residues. V was shortened by 4 bases and J by 8 bases, with 12 bases between the two germline ends. CDR1 is LNHDA and CDR2 is SQIVND in the germline V gene (reference sequence). CDR3 loop: CASSTSTTHEQFF. The CDR3 bases are TGTGCCAGTAGTACCTCGACAACCCATGAGCAGTTCTTC.

The V call is TRBV7-9, the J call TRBJ2-5; maybe TRBD1 (5 bases). Germline values: CDR1 SEHNR, CDR2 FQNEAQ (reference sequence). Between the trimmed V and J ends, which lost 2 bases and 1 base, there was a span of 14 bases. The CDR3 is made up of 16 amino acids. The CDR3, as DNA: TGTGCCAGCAGCTTAAGCAGGGAAATCCCCCAAGAGACCCAGTACTTC. This codes for CASSLSREIPQETQYF.

This clonotype was observed a few times. The J gene is TRBJ2-7, the V gene TRBV28; D might be TRBD1 (7 bases). Germline CDR1 MDHEN, CDR2 SYDVKM. Trimming shortened V by 6 bases and J by 1 base, and 16 bases separated the two germline ends. The CDR3 is 15 amino acids. CDR3 coding DNA: TGTGCCAGCAGCAGAGGAGGGGGCGAGTCCTACGAGCAGTACTTC. Translated, it gives CASSRGGGESYEQYF. Using reference TRBV28 and TRBJ2-7 for the parts outside the CDR3, the full variable domain is DVKVTQSSRYLVKRTGEKVFLECVQDMDHENMFWYRQDPGLGLRLIYFSYDVKMKEKGDIPEGYSVSREKKERFSLILESASTNQTSMYLCASSRGGGESYEQYFGPGTRLTVT.

The CDR3 protein is CSAREGGGQETQYF. The CDR3 DNA sequence: TGCAGTGCTAGAGAGGGGGGGGGCCAAGAGACCCAGTACTTC. This chain links TRBV20-1 with TRBJ2-5; TRBD2 aligns across 7 bases. V dropped 0 bases and J dropped 1; count of bases not matched to a gene: 2. From germline, CDR1 is DFQATT and CDR2 SNEGSKA (reference sequence). The CDR3 has 14 amino acids.

This clonotype showed up many times. DNA for the CDR3: TGTGCCAGCAGACCTCCCGGGACTAGCGGGAGAAACAATGAGCAGTTCTTC. Amino acid sequence: CASRPPGTSGRNNEQFF. V is TRBV7-2 and J is TRBJ2-1, with 14 bases identical to TRBD2. Germline loops: CDR1 SGHTA, CDR2 FQGNSA. V lost 6 bases and J lost 5; bases outside the gene matches: 9. This CDR3 contains 17 residues.

The chain carries TRBV25-1 and TRBJ2-7; D unclear. This CDR3 has 15 amino acids. Per the germline V gene, CDR1 is MGHDK and CDR2 is SYGVNS. The V end lost 1 base, the J end lost 2 bases, and 12 bases lay between the germline ends. DNA for the CDR3: TGTGCCAGCAGTGAATTTATGGCTGGAGCCTACGAGCAGTACTTC. It specifies CASSEFMAGAYEQYF.